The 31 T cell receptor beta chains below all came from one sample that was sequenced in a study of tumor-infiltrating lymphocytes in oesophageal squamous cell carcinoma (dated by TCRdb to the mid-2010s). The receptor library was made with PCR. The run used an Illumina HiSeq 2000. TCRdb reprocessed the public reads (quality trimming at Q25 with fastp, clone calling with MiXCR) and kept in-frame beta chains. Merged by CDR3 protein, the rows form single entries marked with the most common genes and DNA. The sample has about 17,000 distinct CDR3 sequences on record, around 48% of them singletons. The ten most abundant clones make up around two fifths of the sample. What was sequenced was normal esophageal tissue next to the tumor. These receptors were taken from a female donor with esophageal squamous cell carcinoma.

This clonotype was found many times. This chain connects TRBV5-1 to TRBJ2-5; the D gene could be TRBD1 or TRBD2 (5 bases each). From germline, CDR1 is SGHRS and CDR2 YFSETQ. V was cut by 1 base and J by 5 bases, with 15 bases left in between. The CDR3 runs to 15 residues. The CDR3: CASSLYGTPPETQYF. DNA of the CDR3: TGCGCCAGCAGCTTGTATGGGACCCCCCCCGAGACCCAGTACTTC.

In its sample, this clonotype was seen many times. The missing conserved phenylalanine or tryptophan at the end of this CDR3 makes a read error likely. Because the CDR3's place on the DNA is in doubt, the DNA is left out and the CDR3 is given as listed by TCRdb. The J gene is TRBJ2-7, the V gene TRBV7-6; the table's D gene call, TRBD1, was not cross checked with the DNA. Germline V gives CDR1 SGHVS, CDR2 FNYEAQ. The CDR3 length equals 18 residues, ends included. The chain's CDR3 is CASSLGPRWADYGYTFGS.

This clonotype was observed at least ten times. CDR3 coding DNA: TGTGCCATCAGTGAGTCGTTCAGGGCGGCTTTCTTT. The encoded protein is CAISESFRAAFF. The chain employs TRBV10-3 and TRBJ1-1; maybe TRBD1 (5 bases). This CDR3 has 12 residues. Trimming cost V 0 bases and J 11 bases, with 10 bases left between them. The germline V gene has CDR1 ENHRY and CDR2 SYGVKD.

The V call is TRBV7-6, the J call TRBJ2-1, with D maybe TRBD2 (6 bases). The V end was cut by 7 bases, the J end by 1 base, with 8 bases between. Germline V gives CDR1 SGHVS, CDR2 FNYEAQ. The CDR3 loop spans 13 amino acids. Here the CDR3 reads CASTSGSYNEQFF. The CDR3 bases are TGTGCCAGCACGAGCGGGTCCTACAATGAGCAGTTCTTC.

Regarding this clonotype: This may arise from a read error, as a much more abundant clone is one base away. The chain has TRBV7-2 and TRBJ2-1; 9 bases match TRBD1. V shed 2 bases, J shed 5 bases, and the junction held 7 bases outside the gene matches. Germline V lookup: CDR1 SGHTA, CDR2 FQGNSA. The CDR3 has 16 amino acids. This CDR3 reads CASSLMGTGINNEQFF. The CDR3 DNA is TGTGCCAGCAGCTTAATGGGGACAGGGATCAACAATGAGCAGTTCTTC.

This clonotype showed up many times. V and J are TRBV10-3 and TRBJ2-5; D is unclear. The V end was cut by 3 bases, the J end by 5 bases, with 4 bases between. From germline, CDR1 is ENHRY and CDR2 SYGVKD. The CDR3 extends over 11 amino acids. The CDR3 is CAISDWETQYF. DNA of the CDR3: TGTGCCATCAGTGATTGGGAGACCCAGTACTTC.

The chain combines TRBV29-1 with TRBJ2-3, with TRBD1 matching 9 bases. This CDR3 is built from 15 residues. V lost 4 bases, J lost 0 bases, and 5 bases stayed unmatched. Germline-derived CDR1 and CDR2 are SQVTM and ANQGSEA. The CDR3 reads CSVGGQGPSTDTQYF. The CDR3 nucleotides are TGCAGCGTTGGGGGACAGGGTCCGAGCACAGATACGCAGTATTTT.

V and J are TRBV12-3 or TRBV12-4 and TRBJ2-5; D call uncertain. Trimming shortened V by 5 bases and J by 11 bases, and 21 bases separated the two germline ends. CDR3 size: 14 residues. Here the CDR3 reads CASSTSGYYNEQYF. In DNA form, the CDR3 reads TGTGCCAGCAGTACGTCCGGGTACTACAATGAGCAGTACTTC.

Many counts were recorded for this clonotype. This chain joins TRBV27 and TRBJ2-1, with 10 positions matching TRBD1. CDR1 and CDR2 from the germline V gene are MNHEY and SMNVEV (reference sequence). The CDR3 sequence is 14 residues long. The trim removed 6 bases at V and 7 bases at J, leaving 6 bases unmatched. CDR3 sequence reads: CASRSGTGVNEQFF. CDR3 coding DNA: TGTGCCAGCAGAAGTGGGACAGGGGTGAATGAGCAGTTCTTC.

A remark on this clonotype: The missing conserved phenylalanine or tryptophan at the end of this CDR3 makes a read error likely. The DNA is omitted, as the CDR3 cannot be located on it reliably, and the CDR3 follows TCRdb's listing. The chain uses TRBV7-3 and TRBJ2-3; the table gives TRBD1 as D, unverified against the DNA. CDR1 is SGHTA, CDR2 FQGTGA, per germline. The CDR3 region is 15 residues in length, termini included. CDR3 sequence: CASSRNPQETQYFGP.

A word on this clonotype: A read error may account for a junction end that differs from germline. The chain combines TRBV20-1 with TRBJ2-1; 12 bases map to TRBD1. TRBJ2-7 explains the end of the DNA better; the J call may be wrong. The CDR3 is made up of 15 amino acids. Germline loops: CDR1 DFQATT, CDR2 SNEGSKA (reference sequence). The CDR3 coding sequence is TGCAGTGCTAGGTCAGGGGGACAGGGGGCCTATGAGCAGTACTTC. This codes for CSARSGGQGAYEQYF.

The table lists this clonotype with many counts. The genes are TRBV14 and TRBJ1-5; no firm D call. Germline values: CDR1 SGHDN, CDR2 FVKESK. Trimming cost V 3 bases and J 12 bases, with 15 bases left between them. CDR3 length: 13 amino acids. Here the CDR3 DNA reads TGTGCCAGCAGCCAGTCTCCCGGAGGTTTCCAGCATTTT. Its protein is CASSQSPGGFQHF.

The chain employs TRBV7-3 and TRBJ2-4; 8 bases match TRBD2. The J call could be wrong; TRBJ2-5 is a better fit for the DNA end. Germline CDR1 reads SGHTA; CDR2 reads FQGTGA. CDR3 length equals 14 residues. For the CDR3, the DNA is TGTGCCAGCAGCTCCACGACTAGCGAAAGGACCCAGTACTTC. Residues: CASSSTTSERTQYF.

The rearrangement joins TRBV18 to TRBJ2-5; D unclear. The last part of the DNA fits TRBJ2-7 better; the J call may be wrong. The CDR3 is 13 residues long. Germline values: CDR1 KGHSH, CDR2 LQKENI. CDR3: CASSSRTVDEQYF. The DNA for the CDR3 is TGTGCCAGCTCATCCCGGACCGTCGACGAGCAGTACTTC.

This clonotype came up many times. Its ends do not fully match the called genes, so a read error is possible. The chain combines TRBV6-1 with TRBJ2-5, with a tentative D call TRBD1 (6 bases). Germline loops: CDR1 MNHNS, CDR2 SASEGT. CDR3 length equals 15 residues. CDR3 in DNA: TGTGCCAGCAGTCCGGGTTGGACAGCGAATTCACCCCTCCACTTC. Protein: CASSPGWTANSPLHF.

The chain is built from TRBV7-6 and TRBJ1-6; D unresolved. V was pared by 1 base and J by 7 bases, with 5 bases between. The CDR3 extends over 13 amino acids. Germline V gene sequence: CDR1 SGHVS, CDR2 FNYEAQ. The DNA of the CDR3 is TGTGCCAGCAGCTTAGTAGGGAATTCACCCCTCCACTTT. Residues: CASSLVGNSPLHF.

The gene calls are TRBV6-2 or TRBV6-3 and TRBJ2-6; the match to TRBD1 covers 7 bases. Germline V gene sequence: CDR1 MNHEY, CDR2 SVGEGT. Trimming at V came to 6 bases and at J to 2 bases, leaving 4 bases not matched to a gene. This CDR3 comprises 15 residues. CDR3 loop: CASSLTGAGANVLTF. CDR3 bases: TGTGCCAGCAGCTTAACAGGGGCTGGGGCCAACGTCCTGACTTTC.

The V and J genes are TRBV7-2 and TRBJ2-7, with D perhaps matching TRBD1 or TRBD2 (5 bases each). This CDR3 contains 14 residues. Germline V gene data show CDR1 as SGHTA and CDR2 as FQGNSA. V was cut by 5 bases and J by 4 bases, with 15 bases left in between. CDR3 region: CASSVWGSVYEQYF. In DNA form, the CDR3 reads TGTGCCAGCAGCGTGTGGGGGAGCGTATACGAGCAGTACTTC. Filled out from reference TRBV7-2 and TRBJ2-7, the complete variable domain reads GAGVSQSPSNKVTEKGKDVELRCDPISGHTALYWYRQSLGQGLEFLIYFQGNSAPDKSGLPSDRFSAERTGGSVSTLTIQRTQQEDSAVYLCASSVWGSVYEQYFGPGTRLTVT.

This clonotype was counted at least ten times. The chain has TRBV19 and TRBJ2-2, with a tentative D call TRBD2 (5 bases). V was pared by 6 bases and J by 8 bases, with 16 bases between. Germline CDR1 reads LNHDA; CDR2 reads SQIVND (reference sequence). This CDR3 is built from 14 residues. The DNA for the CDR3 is TGTGCCAGTAGGACTCTAGCTTTAAGGGGGGAGCTGTTTTTT. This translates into CASRTLALRGELFF.

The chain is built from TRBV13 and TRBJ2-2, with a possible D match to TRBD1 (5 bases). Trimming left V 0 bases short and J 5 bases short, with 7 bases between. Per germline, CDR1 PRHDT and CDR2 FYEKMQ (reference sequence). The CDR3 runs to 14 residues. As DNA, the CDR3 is TGTGCCAGCAGCTTAGGCAGGGTTACCGGGGAGCTGTTTTTT. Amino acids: CASSLGRVTGELFF.

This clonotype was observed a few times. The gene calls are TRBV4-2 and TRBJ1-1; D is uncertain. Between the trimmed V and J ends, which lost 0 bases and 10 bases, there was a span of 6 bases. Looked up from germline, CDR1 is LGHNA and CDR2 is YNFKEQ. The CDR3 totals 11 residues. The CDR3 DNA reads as TGTGCCAGCAGCCAAGACTTTAGAGCTTTCTTT. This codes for CASSQDFRAFF.

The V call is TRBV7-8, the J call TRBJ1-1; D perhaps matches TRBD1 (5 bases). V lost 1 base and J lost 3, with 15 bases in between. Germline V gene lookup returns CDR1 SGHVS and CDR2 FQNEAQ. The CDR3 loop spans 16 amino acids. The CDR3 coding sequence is TGTGCCAGCAGCTTAGGTTCGAGGGGTAGGGACACTGAAGCTTTCTTT. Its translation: CASSLGSRGRDTEAFF.

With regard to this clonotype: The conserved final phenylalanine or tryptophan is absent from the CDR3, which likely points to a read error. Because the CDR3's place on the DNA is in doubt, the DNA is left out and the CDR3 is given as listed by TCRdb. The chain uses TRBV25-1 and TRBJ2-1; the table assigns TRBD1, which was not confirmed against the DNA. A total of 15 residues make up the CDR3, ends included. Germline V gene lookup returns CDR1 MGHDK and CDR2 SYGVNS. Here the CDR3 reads CASSEYRGYGYTFGS.

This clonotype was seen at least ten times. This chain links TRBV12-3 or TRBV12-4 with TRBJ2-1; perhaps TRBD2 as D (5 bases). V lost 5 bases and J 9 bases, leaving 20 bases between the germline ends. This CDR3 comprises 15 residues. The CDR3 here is CASSPQRAANREQFF. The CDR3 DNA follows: TGTGCCAGCAGTCCACAGAGAGCGGCTAATCGTGAGCAGTTCTTC.

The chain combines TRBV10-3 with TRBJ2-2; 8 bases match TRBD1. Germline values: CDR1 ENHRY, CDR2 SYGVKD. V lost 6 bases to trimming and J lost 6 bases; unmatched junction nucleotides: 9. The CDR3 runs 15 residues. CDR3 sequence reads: CAIRTGQGMAGELFF. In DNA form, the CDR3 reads TGTGCCATCAGGACCGGACAGGGAATGGCCGGGGAGCTGTTTTTT.

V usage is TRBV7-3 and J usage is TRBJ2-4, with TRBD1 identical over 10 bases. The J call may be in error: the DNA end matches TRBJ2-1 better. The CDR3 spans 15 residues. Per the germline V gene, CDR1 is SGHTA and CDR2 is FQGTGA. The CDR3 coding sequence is TGTGCCAGCAGCACCACCGGGACAGGGGATAATGAGCAGTTCTTC. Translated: CASSTTGTGDNEQFF.

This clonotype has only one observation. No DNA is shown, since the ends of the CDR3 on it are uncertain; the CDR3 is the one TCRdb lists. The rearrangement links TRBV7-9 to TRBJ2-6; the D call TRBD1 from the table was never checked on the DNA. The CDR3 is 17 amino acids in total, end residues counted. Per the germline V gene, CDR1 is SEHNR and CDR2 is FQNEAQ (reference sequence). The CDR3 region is CASSRTGGSSYEQYFGF.

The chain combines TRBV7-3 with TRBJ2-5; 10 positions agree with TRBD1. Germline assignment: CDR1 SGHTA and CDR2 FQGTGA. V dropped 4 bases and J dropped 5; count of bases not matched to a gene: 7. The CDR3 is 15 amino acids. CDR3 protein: CASSSTGGAWETQYF. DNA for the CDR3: TGTGCCAGCAGCTCGACAGGGGGCGCGTGGGAGACCCAGTACTTC.

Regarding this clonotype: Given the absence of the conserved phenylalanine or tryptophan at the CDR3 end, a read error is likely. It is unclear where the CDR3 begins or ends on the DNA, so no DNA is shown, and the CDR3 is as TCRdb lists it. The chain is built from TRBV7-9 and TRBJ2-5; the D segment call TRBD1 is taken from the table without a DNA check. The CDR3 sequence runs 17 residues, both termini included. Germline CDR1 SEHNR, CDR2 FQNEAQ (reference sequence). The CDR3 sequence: CASSLAPLNPYGYTFGS.

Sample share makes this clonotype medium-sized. The CDR3 protein is CASSRGGLTYEQYF. CDR3 nucleotides: TGTGCCAGCAGCCGGGGGGGTCTTACCTACGAGCAGTACTTC. The chain combines TRBV7-9 with TRBJ2-7; 8 nucleotides line up with TRBD2. With 5 bases clipped from V and 2 bases from J, the junction kept 5 bases outside the gene matches. Per the germline V gene, CDR1 is SEHNR and CDR2 is FQNEAQ (reference sequence). CDR3 length equals 14 residues.

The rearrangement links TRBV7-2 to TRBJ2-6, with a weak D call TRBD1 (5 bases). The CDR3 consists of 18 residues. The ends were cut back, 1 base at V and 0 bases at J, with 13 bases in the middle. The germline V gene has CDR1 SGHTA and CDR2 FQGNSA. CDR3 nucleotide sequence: TGTGCCAGCAGCTTAGTGGGGCTAGACTTCTCTGGGGCCAACGTCCTGACTTTC. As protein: CASSLVGLDFSGANVLTF.